This T cell receptor beta chain emerged from a study of blood T cells in healthy people across ages. Study conclusions and caveats: Naive CD4+ cell counts and diversity both ran higher in long-lived than in aged donors. Roughly linearly, TCR beta diversity per million T cells fell as age increased.

The second PCR ran roughly 7 to 11 cycles with a sample-barcoded 5' primer and J-beta primers. All samples yielded 2.5 million or more CDR3-containing paired-end reads. A single record per CDR3 protein comes from TCRdb applying MiXCR to the 5' RACE reads. Of some 1.5 million distinct CDR3 sequences listed, over 25% were seen once; the top ten hold 7% to 9%. About this clonotype itself: The antigen is undetermined.

There were healthy Caucasian individuals from Russia, aged 6 to 90, serving as donors. V lost 0 bases, J lost 6 bases, and 14 bases lay in between. The CDR3 contains 15 residues. Germline CDR1 and CDR2: SGHDT and YYEEEE. This sequence was found in a woman aged 25 to 39 in good health. The sequenced sample was blood. The rearrangement joins TRBV5-6 to TRBJ2-3, with D tentatively TRBD1 (5 bases). The CDR3 region is CASSLVAGMYDTQYF. The CDR3 nucleotides are TGTGCCAGCAGCTTGGTGGCAGGGATGTACGATACGCAGTATTTT.